A selection of T cell receptor beta chains follows, all from one sample in a study of beta chain features in type 1 diabetes. Some clones are missing from TCRdb's copy, which holds only in-frame ones; the method was immunoSEQ multiplex PCR. This table holds some 410,000 clones, about 14% found once. The sequencing sample was made of naive CD4+ T cells from blood. Receptors were obtained from a man aged 25 to 40 in good health. CDR3s include the opening cysteine and the closing phenylalanine or tryptophan. The order of the fields is J gene, D gene, clone size, V gene, CDR3 DNA, CDR3 protein. D genes are given only for firm matches. Some rows have no size entry. The others give once, few or many, or a class for an expanded clone.

J: TRBJ2-3
D: .
size: .
V: TRBV29-1
DNA: TGCAGCGGTGGTGCGGTTTCTTTCACAGATACGCAGTATTTT
CDR3: CSGGAVSFTDTQYF

J: TRBJ2-2
D: .
size: .
V: TRBV6-5
DNA: TGTGCCAGCAGCCCATTCCCTGGGGAGCTGTTTTTT
CDR3: CASSPFPGELFF

J: TRBJ2-2
D: TRBD2
size: .
V: TRBV11-3
DNA: TGTGCCAGCAGCTTGGCTTCTAGCGGCACCGGGGAGCTGTTTTTT
CDR3: CASSLASSGTGELFF

J: TRBJ2-3
D: TRBD1
size: few
V: TRBV29-1
DNA: TGCAGCGTTGAAAGAGGACAGGGTTCAACAGATACGCAGTATTTT
CDR3: CSVERGQGSTDTQYF

J: TRBJ2-6
D: TRBD2
size: few
V: TRBV2
DNA: TGTGCCAGCAGTGAATTCACTAGCGGGTTGATCTCTGGGGCCAACGTCCTGACTTTC
CDR3: CASSEFTSGLISGANVLTF

J: TRBJ2-3
D: .
size: .
V: TRBV9
DNA: TGTGCCAGCAGCGTAAGAACAGATTACACAGATACGCAGTATTTT
CDR3: CASSVRTDYTDTQYF

J: TRBJ1-1
D: TRBD1
size: .
V: TRBV7-3
DNA: TGTGCCAGCAGCTTAAGGGGACAGGGGAACACTGAAGCTTTCTTT
CDR3: CASSLRGQGNTEAFF

J: TRBJ2-1
D: .
size: .
V: TRBV6-4
DNA: TGTGCCAGCAGTGACCTTGGGAGGTCCTCCGGCAATGAGCAGTTCTTC
CDR3: CASSDLGRSSGNEQFF

J: TRBJ2-5
D: .
size: .
V: TRBV6-1
DNA: TGTGCCAGCAGTGAGCGGAGCCAGACCCAGTACTTC
CDR3: CASSERSQTQYF

J: TRBJ1-4
D: .
size: few
V: TRBV5-1
DNA: TGCGCCAGCACCGATGCAACTAATGAAAAACTGTTTTTT
CDR3: CASTDATNEKLFF

J: TRBJ2-1
D: .
size: few
V: TRBV9
DNA: TGTGCCAGCAGCGTATCACAGAGCTCCTACAATGAGCAGTTCTTC
CDR3: CASSVSQSSYNEQFF